Presented here are 10 T cell receptor beta chains from one specimen sequenced in a study of T cells in Graves' hyperthyroidism and ophthalmopathy. Amplified TCR beta CDR3 regions came from RNA transcripts. The HTBI primer set was used in a first-round RT-PCR of the TCR CDR3. TCRdb re-called the multiplex PCR reads through MiXCR, storing one row per CDR3 protein. Of approximately 600,000 distinct CDR3 sequences in the sample, 13% to 15% were seen once. Source material: blood. All receptors derive from a woman aged 18-30 years with Graves' ophthalmopathy.

This rearrangement joins TRBV20-1 to TRBJ2-2, with TRBD2 matching over 13 bases. The CDR3 is 14 amino acids. The trim removed 4 bases at V and 8 bases at J, leaving 4 bases unmatched. CDR1 and CDR2 (germline): DFQATT, SNEGSKA (reference sequence). The CDR3 nucleotides are TGCAGTGCTAAGGGGACTAGCGGGAAAGGGGAGCTGTTTTTT. This sequence encodes CSAKGTSGKGELFF.

This clonotype has at least ten counts. This chain uses TRBV2 with TRBJ2-7, with no clear D. The ends were cut back, 9 bases at V and 1 base at J, with 22 bases in the middle. CDR3 length: 16 residues. The germline V gene has CDR1 SNHLY and CDR2 FYNNEI. CDR3 in DNA: TGTGCCAGTTCAACTCTAGGCGGTTTGAGGTCCTACGAGCAGTACTTC. Protein: CASSTLGGLRSYEQYF.

This chain links TRBV29-1 with TRBJ2-2; 8 nucleotides align to TRBD1. Losses at the gene ends were 7 bases for V and 0 bases for J; bases not matched to a gene: 7. The CDR3 is 15 residues long. Germline V gene data show CDR1 as SQVTM and CDR2 as ANQGSEA. CDR3 amino acids: CSGSMTGANTGELFF. The DNA of the CDR3 is TGCAGCGGCTCTATGACAGGGGCGAACACCGGGGAGCTGTTTTTT.

This clonotype has a count of ten or more. The CDR3 DNA sequence: TGCAGTGCCAGCGGCTCGGCAAACTTTTACGAGCAGTACTTC. Protein product: CSASGSANFYEQYF. This chain uses TRBV20-1 with TRBJ2-7, with a weak D call TRBD2 (5 bases). Looked up from germline, CDR1 is DFQATT and CDR2 is SNEGSKA (reference sequence). The CDR3 is 14 amino acids. Between the trimmed V and J ends, which lost 6 bases and 4 bases, there was a span of 19 bases.

In this sample, this clonotype turned up many times. This rearrangement joins TRBV7-9 to TRBJ1-1; no clear D. Germline lookup yields CDR1 SEHNR and CDR2 FQNEAQ (reference sequence). The CDR3 spans 15 residues. V dropped 2 bases and J dropped 0 bases, with 10 bases sitting between them. In DNA form, the CDR3 reads TGTGCCAGCAGCTTAAATGGCGTGATGAACACTGAAGCTTTCTTT. This encodes CASSLNGVMNTEAFF.

This clonotype was detected a few times. The V and J genes are TRBV3-1 and TRBJ1-2; 8 nucleotides align to TRBD1. Germline lookup yields CDR1 LGHDT and CDR2 YNNKEL (reference sequence). The junction had 13 bases not matched to a gene; V was cut back by 4 bases and J by 6 bases. There are 16 residues in the CDR3. The CDR3 DNA reads as TGTGCCAGCAGCCCCCCGGAAGACAGGGGCCGCGATGGCTACACCTTC. Translated: CASSPPEDRGRDGYTF. The whole variable domain, remainder taken from reference TRBV3-1 and TRBJ1-2, is DTAVSQTPKYLVTQMGNDKSIKCEQNLGHDTMYWYKQDSKKFLKIMFSYNNKELIINETVPNRFSPKSPDKAHLNLHINSLELGDSAVYFCASSPPEDRGRDGYTFGSGTRLTVV.

This clonotype was counted at least ten times. V is TRBV12-3 or TRBV12-4 and J is TRBJ2-2, with D hard to call. The CDR3 sequence is 17 residues long. Deletions cut 3 bases from V and 0 bases from J, with 14 bases between. The CDR3: CASSFPLGKANTGELFF. CDR3 DNA: TGTGCCAGCAGTTTCCCCCTCGGAAAGGCGAACACCGGGGAGCTGTTTTTT.

In its sample, this clonotype was seen a few times. This chain uses TRBV19 with TRBJ2-1, with D perhaps TRBD1 (6 bases). This CDR3 comprises 15 residues. Germline values: CDR1 LNHDA, CDR2 SQIVND (reference sequence). Trimming removed 4 bases at V and 2 bases at J, with 12 bases between. CDR3 sequence reads: CASSRRDTPYNEQFF. The CDR3 DNA reads TGTGCCAGTAGTAGACGGGACACCCCCTACAATGAGCAGTTCTTC.

The sample holds many counts of this clonotype. The chain has TRBV10-3 and TRBJ2-2; D may be TRBD1 (5 bases). Germline CDR1 and CDR2: ENHRY and SYGVKD. CDR3 length: 14 residues. With 3 bases removed from V and 0 bases from J, the gap between germline ends came to 5 bases. The CDR3 bases are TGTGCCATCAGTGACAGGGCGAACACCGGGGAGCTGTTTTTT. Protein product: CAISDRANTGELFF.

For this clonotype: A much larger clone differs by one base, so this may be a read error. The chain combines TRBV6-2 or TRBV6-3 with TRBJ2-1; the D gene is possibly TRBD1 (6 bases). CDR1 is MNHEY and CDR2 is SVGEGT in the germline V gene. There are 17 residues in the CDR3. As DNA, the CDR3 is TGTGCCAGCAGTGGGCTTAGGGACATGAGCTCCTACAATGAGCGGTTCTTC. Translation: CASSGLRDMSSYNERFF.